This entry concerns a single T cell receptor (beta chain). This specimen comes from a study of blood T cell repertoires in COVID-19. Study in general: Donors in the United States, Italy and Spain gave samples during acute or convalescent COVID-19. PBMCs, B-cell-depleted T cells, or T cells were the source of the cDNA or gDNA that made up the material.

The length of the CDR3 is 12 residues. The V gene lost 7 bases and the J gene lost 5 bases, with 9 bases spanning the gap. Germline CDR1 MDHEN, CDR2 SYDVKM. As processed by the authors: Amplifying reference gene primers gave estimates of nucleated cell counts. Assay used: immunoSEQ multiplex PCR; TCRdb lists only in-frame clones, some missing. V and J calls and clone size are as listed in that table; D and trimming were resolved from the DNA. This table holds roughly 250,000 clones, around 90% found once. The chain combines TRBV28 with TRBJ1-5; no clear D. Sequenced material: peripheral blood. This clonotype originated in a woman between 40 and 50 years old with acute or convalescent COVID-19. CDR3 residues: CASTQRDQPQHF. DNA for the CDR3: TGTGCCAGCACCCAACGGGATCAGCCCCAGCATTTT.